This T cell receptor beta chain was recorded in a study of cytomegalovirus exposure and HLA in healthy donors. The germline gives CDR1 MNHEY, CDR2 SVGAGI. The CDR3 has 13 residues. The V gene lost 2 bases and the J gene lost 6 bases, with 10 bases spanning the gap. Study-level results: Despite most TCR sequences being rare, some public TCRs occurred in many donors. Specificity for CMV antigens was confirmed in vitro for three of the CMV-associated chains. The TCR clusters that emerged in the first cohort tended, a later analysis found, to co-occur in the roughly 120 validation repertoires.

The donors were members of the validation cohort comprising some 130 subjects, separate from the approximately 670-subject first cohort. To note about this clone: The target antigen is unknown.

Assay used: immunoSEQ multiplex PCR; TCRdb lists only in-frame clones, some missing. The sample records roughly 220,000 clones, over 70% being singletons. Source material: PBMCs. V and J are TRBV6-5 and TRBJ1-1; weak D call: TRBD1 (5 bases). This receptor was obtained from a woman in her twenties or thirties in good health and CMV-seropositive. CDR3 loop: CASSYSLGAEAFF. The CDR3 DNA follows: TGTGCCAGCAGTTACAGCCTAGGGGCTGAAGCTTTCTTT.